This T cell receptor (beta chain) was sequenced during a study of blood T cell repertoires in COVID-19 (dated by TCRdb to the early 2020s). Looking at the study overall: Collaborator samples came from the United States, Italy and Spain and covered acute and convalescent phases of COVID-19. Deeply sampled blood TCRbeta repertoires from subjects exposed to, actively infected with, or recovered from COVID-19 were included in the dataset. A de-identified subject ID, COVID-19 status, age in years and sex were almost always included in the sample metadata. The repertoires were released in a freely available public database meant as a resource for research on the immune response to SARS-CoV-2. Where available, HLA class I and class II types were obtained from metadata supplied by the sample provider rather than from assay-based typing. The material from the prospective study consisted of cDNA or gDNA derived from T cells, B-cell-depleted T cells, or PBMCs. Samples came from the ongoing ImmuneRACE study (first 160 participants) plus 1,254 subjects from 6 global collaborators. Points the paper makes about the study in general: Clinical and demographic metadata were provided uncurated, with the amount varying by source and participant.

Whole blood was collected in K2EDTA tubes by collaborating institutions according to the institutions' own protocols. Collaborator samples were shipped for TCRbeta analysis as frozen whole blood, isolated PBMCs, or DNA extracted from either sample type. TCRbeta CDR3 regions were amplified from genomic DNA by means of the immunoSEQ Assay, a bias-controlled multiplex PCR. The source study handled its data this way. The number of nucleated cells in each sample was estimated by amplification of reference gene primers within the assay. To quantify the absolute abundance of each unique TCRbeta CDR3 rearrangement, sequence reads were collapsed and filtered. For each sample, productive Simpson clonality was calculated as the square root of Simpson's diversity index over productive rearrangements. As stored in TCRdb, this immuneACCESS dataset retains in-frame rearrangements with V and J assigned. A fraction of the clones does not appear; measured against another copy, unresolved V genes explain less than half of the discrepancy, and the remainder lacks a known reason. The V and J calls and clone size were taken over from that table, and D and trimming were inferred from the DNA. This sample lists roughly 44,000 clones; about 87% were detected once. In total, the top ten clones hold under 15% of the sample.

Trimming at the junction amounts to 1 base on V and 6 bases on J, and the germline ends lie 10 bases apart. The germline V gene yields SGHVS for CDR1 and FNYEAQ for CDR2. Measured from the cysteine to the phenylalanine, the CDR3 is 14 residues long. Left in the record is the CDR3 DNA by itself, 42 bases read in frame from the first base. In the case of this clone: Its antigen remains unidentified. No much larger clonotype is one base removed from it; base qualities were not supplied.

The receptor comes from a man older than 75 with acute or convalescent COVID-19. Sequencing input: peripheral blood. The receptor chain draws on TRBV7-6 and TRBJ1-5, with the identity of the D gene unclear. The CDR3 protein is CASSLGLRGQPQHF. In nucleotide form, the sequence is TGTGCCAGCAGCTTAGGTCTTCGCGGTCAGCCCCAGCATTTT.